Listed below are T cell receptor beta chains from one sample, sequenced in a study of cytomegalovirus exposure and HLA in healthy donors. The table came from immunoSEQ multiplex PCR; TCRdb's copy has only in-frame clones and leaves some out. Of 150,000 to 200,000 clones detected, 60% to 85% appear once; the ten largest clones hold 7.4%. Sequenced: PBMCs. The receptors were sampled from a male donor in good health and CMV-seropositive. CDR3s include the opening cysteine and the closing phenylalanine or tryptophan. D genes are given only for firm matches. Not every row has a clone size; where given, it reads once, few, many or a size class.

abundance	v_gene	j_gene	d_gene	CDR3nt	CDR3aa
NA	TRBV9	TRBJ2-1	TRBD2	TGTGCCAGCAGCGTAGGACTAGCGGGGGACGAGCAGTTCTTC	CASSVGLAGDEQFF
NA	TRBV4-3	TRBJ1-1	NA	TGCGCCAGCAGCCAGGGCCGACCACCCTCGACACGGTCAAAGGACACTGAAGCTTTCTTT	CASSQGRPPSTRSKDTEAFF
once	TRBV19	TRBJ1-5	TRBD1	TGTGCCAGTAGTAATCGGGACAGGGGGCGGGCTCAGCCCCAGCATTTT	CASSNRDRGRAQPQHF
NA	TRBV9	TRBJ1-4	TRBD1	TGTGCCAGCAGCCCCTCGACAGGGGGCAATGAAAAACTGTTTTTT	CASSPSTGGNEKLFF
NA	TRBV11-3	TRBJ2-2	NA	TGTGCCAGCAGCAAAACGGGGGCGAACACCGGGGAGCTGTTTTTT	CASSKTGANTGELFF
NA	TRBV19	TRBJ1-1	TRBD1	TGTGCCAGTAGCCGCGGACAGGGGTTCATGAACACTGAAGCTTTCTTT	CASSRGQGFMNTEAFF
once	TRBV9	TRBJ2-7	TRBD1	TGTGCCAGCAGCGAGGGGGACAGGGCAGGCGAGCAGTACTTC	CASSEGDRAGEQYF
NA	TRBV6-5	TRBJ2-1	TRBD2	TGTGCCAGCAGGGGACTAGCGGGGGAGCAGTTCTTC	CASRGLAGEQFF
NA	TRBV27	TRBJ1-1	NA	TGTGCCAGCAGGCGACCCGGGGGAGTCGGGAACACTGAAGCTTTCTTT	CASRRPGGVGNTEAFF
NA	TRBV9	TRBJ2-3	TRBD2	TGTGCCAGCCGCGTAAAATCTATAGCGGGGGGAGGGACAGATACGCAGTATTTT	CASRVKSIAGGGTDTQYF
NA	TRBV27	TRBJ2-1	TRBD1	TGTGCCAGCAGTGGACAATGGACAGGCAATGAGCAGTTCTTC	CASSGQWTGNEQFF
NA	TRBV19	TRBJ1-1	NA	TGTGCCAGTAGTATAGGGCCGCTGAACACTGAAGCTTTCTTT	CASSIGPLNTEAFF
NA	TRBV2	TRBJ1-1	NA	TGTGCCAGCTGTAAAGGACAGAACACTGAAGCTTTCTTT	CASCKGQNTEAFF
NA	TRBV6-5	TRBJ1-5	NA	TGTGCCAGCAGTACTAATCAGCCCCAGCATTTT	CASSTNQPQHF
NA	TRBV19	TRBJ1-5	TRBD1	TGTGCCAGTAGAAAACAGGGGTCTAATCAGCCCCAGCATTTT	CASRKQGSNQPQHF
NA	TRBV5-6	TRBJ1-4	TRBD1	TGTGCCAGCAGTTTCACCGGGACAGGGGTTGGAAAACTGTTTTTT	CASSFTGTGVGKLFF
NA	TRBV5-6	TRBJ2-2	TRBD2	TGTGCCAGCAGCTTAAGCGGGGCCAACACCGGGGAGCTGTTTTTT	CASSLSGANTGELFF
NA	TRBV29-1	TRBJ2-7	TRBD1	TGCAGCGTCAGCACAGGGGGCGGGCAGTACTTC	CSVSTGGGQYF
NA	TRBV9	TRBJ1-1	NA	TGTGCCAGCAGCATCCGCTCAGGGGAGAACACTGAAGCTTTCTTT	CASSIRSGENTEAFF
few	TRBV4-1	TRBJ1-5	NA	TGCGCCAGCAGCCCCCGGACAGTAGATCAGCCCCAGCATTTT	CASSPRTVDQPQHF
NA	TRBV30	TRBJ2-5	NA	TGTGCCTGGAGTGTAGCGCAGGGTGTAAGAGAGACCCAGTACTTC	CAWSVAQGVRETQYF
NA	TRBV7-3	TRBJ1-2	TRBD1	TGTGCCAGCAGCTTTGAGAGGGGACAGGCTAGGACCTTC	CASSFERGQARTF
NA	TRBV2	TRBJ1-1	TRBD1	TGTGCCAACCGAGGACAGGGGGCTGGGTCAGCTTTCTTT	CANRGQGAGSAFF
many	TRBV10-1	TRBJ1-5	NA	TGCGCCAGCAGTCCTACCTTACTCCATTATCAGCCCCAGCATTTT	CASSPTLLHYQPQHF
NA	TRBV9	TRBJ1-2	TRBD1	TGTGCCAGCAGCGTAAACACTCCACAGGGGGCAGGAGGCTACACCTTC	CASSVNTPQGAGGYTF
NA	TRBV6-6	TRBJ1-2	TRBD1	TGTGCCAGCAGTCCGCAGGGGGTGGACTATGGCTACACCTTC	CASSPQGVDYGYTF
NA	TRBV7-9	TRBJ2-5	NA	TGTGCCAGCAGCCCCCCGGGGGAGACCCAGTACTTC	CASSPPGETQYF